This TCR beta chain appears in the sequencing data of a study of T cell changes during pregnancy in multiple sclerosis. The V gene end was trimmed by 7 bases and the J gene end by 0 bases; junction bases not matched to a gene: 7. The V gene's germline CDR1 is MNHNY and CDR2 SVGAGI (reference sequence). This CDR3 is built from 15 residues. This clone was recorded only once. This table comes from immunoSEQ multiplex PCR, and its TCRdb copy is limited to in-frame clones, with some not included. The data contain tens of thousands of clones, 93% of them singletons. The sequence was collected from a female donor with multiple sclerosis, enrolled in a pregnancy study. Here the sequenced sample was peripheral blood, taken in the second trimester of pregnancy. The chain employs TRBV6-6 and TRBJ2-7, with TRBD2 identical over 9 bases. The CDR3 DNA follows: TGTGCCAGCACTCGAGGTAGCGGGAGCTCCTACGAGCAGTACTTC. It specifies CASTRGSGSSYEQYF.